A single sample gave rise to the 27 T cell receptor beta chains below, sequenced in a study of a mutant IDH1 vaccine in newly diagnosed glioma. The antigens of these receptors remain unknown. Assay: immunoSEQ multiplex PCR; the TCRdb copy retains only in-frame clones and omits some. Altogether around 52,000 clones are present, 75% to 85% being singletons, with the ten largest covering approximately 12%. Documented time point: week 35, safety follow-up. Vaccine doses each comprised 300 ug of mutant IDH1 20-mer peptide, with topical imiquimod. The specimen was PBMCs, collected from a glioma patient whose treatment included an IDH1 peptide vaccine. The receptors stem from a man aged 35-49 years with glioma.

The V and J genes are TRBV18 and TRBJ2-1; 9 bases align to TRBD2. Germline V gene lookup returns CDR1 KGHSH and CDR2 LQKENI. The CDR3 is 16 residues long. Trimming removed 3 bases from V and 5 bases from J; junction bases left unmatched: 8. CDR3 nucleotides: TGTGCCAGCTCACCGTCGAGCGGGAGGCACGACAATGAGCAGTTCTTC. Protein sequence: CASSPSSGRHDNEQFF.

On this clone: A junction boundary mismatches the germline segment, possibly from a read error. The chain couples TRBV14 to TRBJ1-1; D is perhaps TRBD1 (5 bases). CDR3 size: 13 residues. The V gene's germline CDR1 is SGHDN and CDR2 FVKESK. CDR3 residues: CASSQTGLGRASF. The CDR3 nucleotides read TGTGCCAGCAGCCAAACGGGGCTGGGGCGCGCTTCCTTT. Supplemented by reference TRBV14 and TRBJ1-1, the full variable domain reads EAGVTQFPSHSVIEKGQTVTLRCDPISGHDNLYWYRRVMGKEIKFLLHFVKESKQDESGMPNNRFLAERTGGTYSTLKVQPAELEDSGVYFCASSQTGLGRASFGQGTRLTVV.

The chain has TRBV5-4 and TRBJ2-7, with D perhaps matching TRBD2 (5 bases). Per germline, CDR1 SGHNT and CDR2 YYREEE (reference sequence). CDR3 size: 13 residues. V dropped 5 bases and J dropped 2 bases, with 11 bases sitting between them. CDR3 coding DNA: TGTGCCAGCAGACTAGACACAGCCTACGAGCAGTACTTC. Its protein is CASRLDTAYEQYF.

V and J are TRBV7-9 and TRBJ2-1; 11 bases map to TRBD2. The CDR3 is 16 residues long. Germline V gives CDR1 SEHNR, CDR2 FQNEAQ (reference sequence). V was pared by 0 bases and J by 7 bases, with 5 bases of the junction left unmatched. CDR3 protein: CASSLAQTSGNNEQFF. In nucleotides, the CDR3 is TGTGCCAGCAGCTTAGCCCAGACTAGCGGGAATAATGAGCAGTTCTTC.

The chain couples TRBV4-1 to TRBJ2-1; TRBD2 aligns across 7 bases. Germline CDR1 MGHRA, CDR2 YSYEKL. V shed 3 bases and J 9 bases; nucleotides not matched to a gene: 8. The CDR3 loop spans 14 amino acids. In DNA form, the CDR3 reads TGCGCCAGCAGCCACGGACTAGGGCGGCTTGAGCAGTTCTTC. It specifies CASSHGLGRLEQFF.

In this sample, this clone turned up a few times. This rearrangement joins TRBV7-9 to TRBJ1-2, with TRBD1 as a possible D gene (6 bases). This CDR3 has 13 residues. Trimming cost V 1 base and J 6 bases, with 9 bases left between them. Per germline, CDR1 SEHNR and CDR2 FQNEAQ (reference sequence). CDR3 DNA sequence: TGTGCCAGCAGCTTAGATACAGGGAATGGCTACACCTTC. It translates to CASSLDTGNGYTF. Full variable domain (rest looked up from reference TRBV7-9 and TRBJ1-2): DTGVSQNPRHKITKRGQNVTFRCDPISEHNRLYWYRQTLGQGPEFLTYFQNEAQLEKSRLLSDRFSAERPKGSFSTLEIQRTEQGDSAMYLCASSLDTGNGYTFGSGTRLTVV.

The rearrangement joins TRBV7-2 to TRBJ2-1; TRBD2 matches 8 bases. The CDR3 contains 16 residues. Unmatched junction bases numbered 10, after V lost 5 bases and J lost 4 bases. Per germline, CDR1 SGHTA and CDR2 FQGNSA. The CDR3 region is CASSPGGGGAYNEQFF. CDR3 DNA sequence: TGTGCCAGCAGCCCCGGGGGGGGAGGGGCGTACAATGAGCAGTTCTTC.

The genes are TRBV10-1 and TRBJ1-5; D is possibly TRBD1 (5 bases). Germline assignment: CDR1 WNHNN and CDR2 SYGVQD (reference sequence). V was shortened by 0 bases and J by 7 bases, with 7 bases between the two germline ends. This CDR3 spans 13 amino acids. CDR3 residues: CASSESRDQPQHF. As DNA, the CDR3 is TGCGCCAGCAGTGAGTCCCGGGACCAGCCCCAGCATTTT.

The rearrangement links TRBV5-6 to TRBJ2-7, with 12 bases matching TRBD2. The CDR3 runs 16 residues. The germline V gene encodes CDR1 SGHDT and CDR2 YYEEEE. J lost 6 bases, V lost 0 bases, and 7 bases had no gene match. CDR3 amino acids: CASSLGLAGAVGEQYF. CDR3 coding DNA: TGTGCCAGCAGCTTGGGACTAGCGGGAGCTGTGGGCGAGCAGTACTTC.

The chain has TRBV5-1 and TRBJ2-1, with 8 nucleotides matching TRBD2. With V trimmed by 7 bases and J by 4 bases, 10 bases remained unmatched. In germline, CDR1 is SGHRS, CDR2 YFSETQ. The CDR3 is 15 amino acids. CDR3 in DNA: TGCGCCAGCTATAGGGCGGGAGGACAATACAATGAGCAGTTCTTC. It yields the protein CASYRAGGQYNEQFF.

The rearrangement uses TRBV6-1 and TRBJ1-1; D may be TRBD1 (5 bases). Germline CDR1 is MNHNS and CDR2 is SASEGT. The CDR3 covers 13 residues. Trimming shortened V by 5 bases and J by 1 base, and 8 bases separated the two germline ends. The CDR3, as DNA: TGTGCCAGCAGTTCGGGACCGAACACTGAAGCTTTCTTT. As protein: CASSSGPNTEAFF.

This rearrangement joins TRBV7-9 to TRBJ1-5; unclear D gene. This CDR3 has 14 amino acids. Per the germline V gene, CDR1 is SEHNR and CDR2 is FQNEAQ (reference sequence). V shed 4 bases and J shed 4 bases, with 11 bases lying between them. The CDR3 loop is CASSSSGNNQPQHF. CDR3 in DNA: TGTGCCAGCAGCTCCAGCGGGAATAATCAGCCCCAGCATTTT.

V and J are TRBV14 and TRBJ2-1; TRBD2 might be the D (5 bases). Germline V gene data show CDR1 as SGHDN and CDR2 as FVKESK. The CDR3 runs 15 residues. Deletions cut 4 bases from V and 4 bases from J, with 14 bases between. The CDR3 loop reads CASSLIGETYNEQFF. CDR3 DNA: TGTGCCAGCAGCCTGATTGGGGAGACTTACAATGAGCAGTTCTTC.

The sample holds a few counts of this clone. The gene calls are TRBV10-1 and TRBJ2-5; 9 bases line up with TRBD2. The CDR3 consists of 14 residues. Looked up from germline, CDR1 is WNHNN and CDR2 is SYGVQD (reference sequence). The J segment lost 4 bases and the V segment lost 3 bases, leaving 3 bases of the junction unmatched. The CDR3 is CASSETGLAETQYF. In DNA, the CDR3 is TGCGCCAGCAGTGAAACGGGACTAGCAGAGACCCAGTACTTC.

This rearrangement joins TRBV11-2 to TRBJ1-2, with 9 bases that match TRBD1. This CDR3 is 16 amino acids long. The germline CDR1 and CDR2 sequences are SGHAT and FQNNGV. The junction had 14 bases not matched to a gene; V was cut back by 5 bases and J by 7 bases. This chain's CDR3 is CASSHFRGQGFSGYTF. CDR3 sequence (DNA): TGTGCCAGCAGCCACTTTCGGGGACAGGGCTTTTCTGGCTACACCTTC.

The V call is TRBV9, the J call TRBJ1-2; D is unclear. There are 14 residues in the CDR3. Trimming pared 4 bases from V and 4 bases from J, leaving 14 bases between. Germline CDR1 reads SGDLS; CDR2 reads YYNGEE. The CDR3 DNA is TGTGCCAGCAGCCCCCCGGACGGTCTCTATGGCTACACCTTC. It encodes CASSPPDGLYGYTF.

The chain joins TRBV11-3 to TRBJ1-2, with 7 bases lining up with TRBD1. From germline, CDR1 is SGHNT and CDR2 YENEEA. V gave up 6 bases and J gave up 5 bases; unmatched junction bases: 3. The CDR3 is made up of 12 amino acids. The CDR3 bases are TGTGCCAGCAGGAAGACAGGGTATGGCTACACCTTC. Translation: CASRKTGYGYTF.

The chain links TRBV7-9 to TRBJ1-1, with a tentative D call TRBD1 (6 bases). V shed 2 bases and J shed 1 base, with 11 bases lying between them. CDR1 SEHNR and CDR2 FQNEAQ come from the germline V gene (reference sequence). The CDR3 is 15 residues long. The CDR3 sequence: CASSLSGARNTEAFF. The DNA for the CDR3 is TGTGCCAGCAGCTTATCAGGGGCCCGGAACACTGAAGCTTTCTTT.

CDR3 bases: TGCGCCAGCAGTGAGTCTCTAGCCTTCACCGGGGAGCTGTTTTTT. As protein: CASSESLAFTGELFF. The chain has TRBV10-1 and TRBJ2-2; maybe TRBD2 (5 bases). The V gene lost 0 bases and the J gene lost 4 bases, with 9 bases spanning the gap. Germline V gives CDR1 WNHNN, CDR2 SYGVQD (reference sequence). The CDR3 length is 15 residues.

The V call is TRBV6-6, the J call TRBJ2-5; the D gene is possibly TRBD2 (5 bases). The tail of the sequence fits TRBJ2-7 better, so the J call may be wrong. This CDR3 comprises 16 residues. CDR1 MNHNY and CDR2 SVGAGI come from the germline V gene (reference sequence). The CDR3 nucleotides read TGTGCCAGCAGTTACTCGAGCGGAGTACCCCCCTACGAGCAGTACTTC. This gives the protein CASSYSSGVPPYEQYF.

CDR3 bases: TGTGCCAGTAGTGAGGCCGGGACTAGCGGGAGCTCCTACAATGAGCAGTTCTTC. The encoded protein is CASSEAGTSGSSYNEQFF. This rearrangement joins TRBV19 to TRBJ2-1, with 14 nucleotides matching TRBD2. The trim removed 5 bases at V and 0 bases at J, leaving 6 bases unmatched. The germline gives CDR1 LNHDA, CDR2 SQIVND (reference sequence). The CDR3 sequence is 18 residues long.

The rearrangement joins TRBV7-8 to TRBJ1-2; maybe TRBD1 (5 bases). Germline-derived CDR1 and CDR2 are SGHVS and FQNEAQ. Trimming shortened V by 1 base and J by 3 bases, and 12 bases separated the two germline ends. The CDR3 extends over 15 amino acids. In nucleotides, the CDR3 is TGTGCCAGCAGCTTAGGCCCCGACAGATACTATGGCTACACCTTC. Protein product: CASSLGPDRYYGYTF.

CDR3 DNA sequence: TGTGCCAGCAGCCAAGGGGACAGAGAATACGAGCAGTACTTC. It translates to CASSQGDREYEQYF. This chain joins TRBV5-6 and TRBJ2-7, with 7 bases lining up with TRBD1. Per germline, CDR1 SGHDT and CDR2 YYEEEE. This CDR3 spans 14 amino acids. The junction had 8 bases not matched to a gene; V was cut back by 4 bases and J by 4 bases.

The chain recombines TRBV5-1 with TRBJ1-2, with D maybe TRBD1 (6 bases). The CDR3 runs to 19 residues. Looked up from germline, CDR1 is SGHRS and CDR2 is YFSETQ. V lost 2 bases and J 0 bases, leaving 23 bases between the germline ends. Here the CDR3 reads CASSFERGMRTVANYGYTF. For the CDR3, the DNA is TGCGCCAGCAGCTTTGAAAGAGGGATGAGGACAGTAGCTAACTATGGCTACACCTTC.

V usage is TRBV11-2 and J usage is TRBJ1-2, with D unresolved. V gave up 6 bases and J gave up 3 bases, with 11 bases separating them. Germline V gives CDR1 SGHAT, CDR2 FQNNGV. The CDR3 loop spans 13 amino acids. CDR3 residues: CASRGVRHYGYTF. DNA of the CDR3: TGTGCCAGCAGAGGAGTCAGACACTATGGCTACACCTTC.

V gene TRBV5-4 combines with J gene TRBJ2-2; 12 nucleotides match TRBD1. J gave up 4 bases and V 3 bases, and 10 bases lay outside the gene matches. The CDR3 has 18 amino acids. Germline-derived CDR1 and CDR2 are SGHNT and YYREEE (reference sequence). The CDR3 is CASSSGTGGGFGTGELFF. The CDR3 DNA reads TGTGCCAGCAGCTCCGGGACAGGGGGCGGATTTGGCACCGGGGAGCTGTTTTTT. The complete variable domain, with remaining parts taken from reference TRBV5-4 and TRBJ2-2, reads ETGVTQSPTHLIKTRGQQVTLRCSSQSGHNTVSWYQQALGQGPQFIFQYYREEENGRGNFPPRFSGLQFPNYSSELNVNALELDDSALYLCASSSGTGGGFGTGELFFGEGSRLTVL.

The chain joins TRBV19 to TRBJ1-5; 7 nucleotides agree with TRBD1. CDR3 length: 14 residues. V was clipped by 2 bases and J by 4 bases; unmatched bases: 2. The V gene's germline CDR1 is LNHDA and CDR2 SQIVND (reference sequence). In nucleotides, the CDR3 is TGTGCCAGTAGTATACAGGGGGGGAATCAGCCCCAGCATTTT. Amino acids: CASSIQGGNQPQHF.